This record covers a single TCR beta chain. The read is 3 residues too short to cover the CDR3 end, so that end is filled in from the germline J gene. This CDR3 has 16 residues. Germline V gene lookup returns CDR1 SGHRS and CDR2 YFSETQ. V dropped 5 bases and J dropped 9; count of bases not matched to a gene: 9. The assay was immunoSEQ multiplex PCR, and TCRdb's table has in-frame clones only and misses some. The clone table shows about 30,000 clones, with the ten largest holding approximately 15%. This record comes from a study of Tregs in tolerant kidney transplant recipients. The sequence derives from a human donor who received a combined kidney and bone marrow transplant. This chain links TRBV5-1 with TRBJ2-1, with 15 nucleotides matching TRBD2. The input for sequencing was CD8+ T cells from blood, taken before the transplant. The CDR3 reads CASSQRGLAGGLEQFF. CDR3 DNA (partial): TGCGCCAGCAGTCAACGGGGACTAGCGGGAGGACTTGAG. Looking up the rest from reference TRBV5-1 and TRBJ2-1 gives the full variable domain: KAGVTQTPRYLIKTRGQQVTLSCSPISGHRSVSWYQQTPGQGLQFLFEYFSETQRNKGNFPGRFSGRQFSNSRSEMNVSTLELGDSALYLCASSQRGLAGGLEQFFGPGTRLTVL.